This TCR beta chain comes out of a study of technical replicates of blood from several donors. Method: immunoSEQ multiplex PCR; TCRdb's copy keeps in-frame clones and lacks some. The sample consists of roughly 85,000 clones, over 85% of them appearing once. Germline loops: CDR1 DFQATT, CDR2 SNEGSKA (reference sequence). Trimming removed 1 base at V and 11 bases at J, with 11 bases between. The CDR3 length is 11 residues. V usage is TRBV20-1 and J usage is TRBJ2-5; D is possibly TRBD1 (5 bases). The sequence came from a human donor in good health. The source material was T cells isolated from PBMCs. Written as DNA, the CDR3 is TGCAGTGCTAGAGCCTCAGGGCCACAGTACTTC. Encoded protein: CSARASGPQYF.